The present entry profiles one T cell receptor beta chain with its context. Its target is unknown. 5' RACE that incorporated UMI labels was used to prepare the TRB cDNA libraries. TCRdb re-called the 5' RACE reads and gives one entry per CDR3 protein, without DNA. The record lists 100,000 to 150,000 distinct CDR3 sequences, of which the ten most abundant hold 0.4% to 0.45%. This sample is drawn from a study of CXCR3-negative and CXCR3-positive naive CD8 T cells. Among CD8+ T cells, naive ones were CD45RO-CCR7+CD27+CD95-. The germline CDR1 and CDR2 sequences are SGHTA and FQGTGA. This CDR3 has 13 residues. Overall study findings and caveats: CXCR3 expression partially decreased after cryopreservation; most assays used fresh PBMCs. Naive CXCR3-negative cells resembled naive CXCR3-positive cells in TRBV-TRBJ usage; memory cells differed. CXCR3-positive naive cells had more hydrophobic TRB CDR3s than CXCR3-negative naive cells.

V gene TRBV7-3 combines with J gene TRBJ1-1. This clonotype was sampled from a human donor in good health. Some clones in this sample may be carry-over from other donors' samples. The sequenced sample was naive CXCR3+ CD8+ T cells from blood. Indicated subset: CD45RO-CCR7+CD27+CD95- naive CD8+ T cells expressing CXCR3 (TNR3+). The chain's CDR3 is CASSSSRNTEAFF.